Below are 2 T cell receptor beta chains sequenced from a single sample in a study of blood T cell repertoires in COVID-19. Here immunoSEQ multiplex PCR was the method, and the copy in TCRdb shows in-frame clones only, minus some. This table has approximately 270,000 clones, 80% to 95% appearing once. The sequenced sample consisted of PBMCs or T cells enriched from blood (not recorded which). These receptors were obtained from a man between 40 and 49 years old who had been exposed to COVID-19.

The chain couples TRBV5-1 to TRBJ1-2; 9 nucleotides agree with TRBD1. The CDR3 runs to 15 residues. Trimming at V came to 4 bases and at J to 6 bases, leaving 10 bases not matched to a gene. The germline V gene has CDR1 SGHRS and CDR2 YFSETQ. The CDR3: CASSRGDRDVHGYTF. The DNA of the CDR3 is TGCGCCAGCAGCAGGGGGGACAGGGATGTTCATGGCTACACCTTC.

The chain uses TRBV9 and TRBJ1-6; no clear D gene. The length of the CDR3 is 17 residues. The V gene's germline CDR1 is SGDLS and CDR2 YYNGEE. V dropped 3 bases and J dropped 0 bases, with 13 bases sitting between them. The CDR3 nucleotides are TGTGCCAGCAGCGCCTCAGGAACTAGCTCCTATAATTCACCCCTCCACTTT. Encoded protein: CASSASGTSSYNSPLHF.